In this sample, the clone carrying this TCR beta chain turned up a few times. Its antigen is not identified. Each patient was aged 18 to 65 and had newly diagnosed hyperthyroidism of under 2 months' duration. A patient was excluded if there was uncontrolled infection, other autoimmune disease, pregnancy or lactation. Extraction of PBMCs used 10 ml of fresh peripheral blood. The sample originates from a study of T cells in Graves' hyperthyroidism and ophthalmopathy. Study results and caveats: The majority of expanded thyroid clonotypes above 0.001 also appeared in blood.

This CDR3 has 13 amino acids. Trimming removed 8 bases from V and 1 base from J, with 11 bases in between. The germline V gene encodes CDR1 LNHDA and CDR2 SQIVND (reference sequence). Amplification of TCR beta CDR3 regions was performed using RNA transcripts as template. First-round RT-PCR targeting the TCR CDR3 was performed with the HTBI primer set. TCRdb ran MiXCR on the multiplex PCR reads and lists one entry per CDR3 protein. The repertoire holds some 700,000 distinct CDR3 sequences, with 15% to 20% as singletons. The chain couples TRBV19 to TRBJ1-1; D remains unclear. The receptor comes from a middle-aged man with Graves' hyperthyroidism. Specimen: blood. The CDR3 loop reads CASGGRPNTEAFF. DNA for the CDR3: TGTGCCAGTGGCGGGCGGCCGAACACTGAAGCTTTCTTT.